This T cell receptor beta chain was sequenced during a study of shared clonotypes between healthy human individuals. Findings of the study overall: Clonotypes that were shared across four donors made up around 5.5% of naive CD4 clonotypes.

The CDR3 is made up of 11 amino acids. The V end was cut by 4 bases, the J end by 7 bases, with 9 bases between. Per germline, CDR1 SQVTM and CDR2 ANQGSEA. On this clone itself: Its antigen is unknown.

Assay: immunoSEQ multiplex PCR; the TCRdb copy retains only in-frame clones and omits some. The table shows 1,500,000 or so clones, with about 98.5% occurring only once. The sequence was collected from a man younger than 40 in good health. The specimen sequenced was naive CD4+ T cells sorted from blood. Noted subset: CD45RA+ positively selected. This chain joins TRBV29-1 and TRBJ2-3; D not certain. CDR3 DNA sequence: TGCAGCGTTGCCGCGGCGCATACGCAGTATTTT. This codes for CSVAAAHTQYF.